This T cell receptor (beta chain) was recorded in a study of blood T cell repertoires in COVID-19. Study at large: PBMCs, B-cell-depleted T cells, or T cells were the source of the cDNA or gDNA that made up the material.

Clones were sequenced by immunoSEQ multiplex PCR, and TCRdb holds only the in-frame ones, with some missing. Of over 12,000 clones listed, around 87% are singletons. Germline V gene lookup returns CDR1 LGHNT and CDR2 FRNRAP. The CDR3 runs to 17 residues. The V gene end was trimmed by 2 bases and the J gene end by 4 bases; junction bases not matched to a gene: 6. Sequenced input: peripheral blood. The receptor's source is a human donor in a cohort sampled during active COVID-19. The chain has TRBV12-5 and TRBJ2-3; 13 bases align to TRBD2. CDR3 DNA: TGTGCTAGTGGTTTGTTTGGACTAGCGGGGGCCCCAGATACGCAGTATTTT. Translated, it gives CASGLFGLAGAPDTQYF.